A selection of T cell receptor beta chains follows, all from one sample in a study of identical twins. TCRdb reprocessed the 5' RACE reads via MiXCR and lists one record per CDR3 protein. The sample records 420,000 or so distinct CDR3 sequences, under 20% being singletons. What was sequenced was naive T cells sorted from blood. The receptor set was obtained from a man in his fifties or sixties in good health. The CDR3 runs from the conserved cysteine through the conserved F or W. The order of the fields is D gene, CDR3 length, clone size, V gene, J gene, CDR3 DNA, CDR3 protein. A D gene is named only where the DNA matches it firmly. Not all rows give a size; the values are once, few, many and, for expanded clones, a class.

-,14,few,TRBV20-1,TRBJ1-1,TGCAGTGCTGGGAGGGCGGGATTTAACACTGAAGCTTTCTTT,CSAGRAGFNTEAFF
TRBD1,14,-,TRBV6-1,TRBJ2-3,TGTGCCAGCAGCGGGACAGGGAGTGGCGATACGCAGTATTTT,CASSGTGSGDTQYF
-,14,few,TRBV29-1,TRBJ2-6,TGCAGCGTTGATACAGGCGCTGGGGCCAACGTCCTGACTTTC,CSVDTGAGANVLTF
-,16,few,TRBV4-3,TRBJ1-2,TGCGCCAGCAGCCAAGATCGTACGATAGGGGGAGGGGGCTACACCTTC,CASSQDRTIGGGGYTF
-,15,-,TRBV7-9,TRBJ1-2,TGTGCCAGCAGCGGCTCTTGGGGGCCCGACTATGGCTACACCTTC,CASSGSWGPDYGYTF
-,14,many,TRBV2,TRBJ2-3,TGTGCCAGCAGTGACGGCTTTTACACAGATACGCAGTATTTT,CASSDGFYTDTQYF
-,13,-,TRBV10-2,TRBJ2-7,TGCGCCAGCATGGTAGCCGGGTCGGGCGAGCAGTACTTC,CASMVAGSGEQYF
-,15,-,TRBV18,TRBJ1-3,TGTGCCAGCTCACCGCGGAGAGTCTCTGGAAACGCCATATATTTT,CASSPRRVSGNAIYF
TRBD1,14,-,TRBV7-8,TRBJ2-7,TGTGCCAGCAGCTTAGGGACAGGGAGCGACGAGCAGTACTTC,CASSLGTGSDEQYF
TRBD1,15,-,TRBV27,TRBJ2-2,TGTGCCAGCAGTTTTACGGGACAGGGGGTCGGGGAGCTGTTTTTT,CASSFTGQGVGELFF
-,16,many,TRBV11-2,TRBJ2-2,TGTGCCAGCAGCTTAGTTTTTCACCAAAACACCGGGGAGCTGTTTTTT,CASSLVFHQNTGELFF
-,11,-,TRBV29-1,TRBJ2-2,TGCAGCGTTTTGGCCACCGGGGAGCTGTTTTTT,CSVLATGELFF
-,14,-,TRBV2,TRBJ1-2,TGTGCCAGCGGGGGGGTCAACCTTAACTATGGCTACACCTTC,CASGGVNLNYGYTF
TRBD2,14,few,TRBV5-1,TRBJ2-7,TGCGCCAGCAGAGATGGGCGGGAGTCGTACGAGCAGTACTTC,CASRDGRESYEQYF
TRBD2,15,-,TRBV27,TRBJ2-3,TGTGCCAATCGAGCGGGGGGCGTTAGCACAGATACGCAGTATTTT,CANRAGGVSTDTQYF
TRBD1,18,few,TRBV9,TRBJ2-1,TGTGCCAGCAGCGTATCGGGACAGGTACAGAGCTCCTACAATGAGCAGTTCTTC,CASSVSGQVQSSYNEQFF
TRBD1,13,few,TRBV5-6,TRBJ2-7,TGTGCCAGCAGCAAGGACAGGGGGCTCGAGCAGTACTTC,CASSKDRGLEQYF
TRBD1,15,few,TRBV5-6,TRBJ2-1,TGTGCCAGCAGCTTGGTGACAGGGTTTGGTAATGAGCAGTTCTTC,CASSLVTGFGNEQFF
-,11,-,TRBV2,TRBJ2-3,TGTGCCAGCAACCAGGCGGATACGCAGTATTTT,CASNQADTQYF